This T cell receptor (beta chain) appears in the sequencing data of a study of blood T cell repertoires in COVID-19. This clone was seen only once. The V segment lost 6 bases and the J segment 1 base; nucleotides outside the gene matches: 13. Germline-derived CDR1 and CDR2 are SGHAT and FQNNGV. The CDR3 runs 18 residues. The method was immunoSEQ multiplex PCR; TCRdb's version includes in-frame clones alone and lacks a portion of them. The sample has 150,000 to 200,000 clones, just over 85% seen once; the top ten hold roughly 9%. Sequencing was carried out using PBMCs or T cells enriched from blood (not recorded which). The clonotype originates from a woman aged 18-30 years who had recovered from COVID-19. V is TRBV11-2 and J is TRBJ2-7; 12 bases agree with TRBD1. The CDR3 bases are TGTGCCAGCAGAGTGCCGGGACAGGGGGCGACGCGTTCCTACGAGCAGTACTTC. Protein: CASRVPGQGATRSYEQYF.